The present entry profiles one T cell receptor (beta chain) with its context. Using its own MiXCR run on the RT-PCR reads, TCRdb lists one record per CDR3 protein. The table includes about 700,000 distinct CDR3 sequences, 12% to 15% detected once. The CDR3 sequence is 15 residues long. V lost 6 bases to trimming and J lost 2 bases; unmatched junction nucleotides: 4. CDR1 and CDR2 (germline): MDHEN, SYDVKM. The source of this sequence is a female donor in good health, serving as a healthy control. Sequenced sample: memory CD4+ T cells from blood. The chain employs TRBV28 and TRBJ1-4; 9 bases align to TRBD1. CDR3 residues: CASRDRGTTNEKLFF. The CDR3 nucleotides are TGTGCCAGCAGAGACAGGGGGACCACTAATGAAAAACTGTTTTTT.